This TCR beta chain was captured by sequencing in a study of T cell responses to AZD1222 COVID-19 vaccine. Findings of the study overall: Recipients of two AZD1222 doses showed rising Spike-specific TCR breadth and depth. There were vaccine-associated CD4 TCRs across spike, dominant at 160-218 and 743-854. In the spike-specific TCR repertoire, nearly half reportedly target unmutated variant regions. Seropositive status at baseline applied to only six AZD1222 recipients.

This CDR3 has 13 amino acids. Germline values: CDR1 SGHAT, CDR2 FQNNGV. V lost 2 bases, J lost 3 bases, and 4 bases lay in between. About this clone: Antigen: not known.

TCRdb's table, derived via immunoSEQ multiplex PCR, lists solely in-frame clones and lacks some. The profile shows around 100,000 clones, 90% of them singletons. The sample in question was peripheral blood, obtained on day 0 of AZD1222 vaccination. This chain connects TRBV11-2 to TRBJ1-4, with D hard to call. The receptor was derived from an adult in good health. The CDR3 nucleotides read TGTGCCAGCAGCTTAACAGCTAATGAAAAACTGTTTTTT. Protein: CASSLTANEKLFF.